This T cell receptor beta chain emerged from a study of blood T cell repertoires in COVID-19. Study context: Sites in the United States, Italy and Spain provided acute and convalescent COVID-19 samples.

In the original analysis: Scientists estimated how many nucleated cells there were by amplifying reference gene primers. The repertoire was sequenced with immunoSEQ multiplex PCR; TCRdb's copy has only in-frame clones and lacks some. V, J and clone size derive from that table, while D and trimming were established from the DNA sequence. Here the sample spans under 170,000 clones, roughly 87% being singletons. V dropped 2 bases and J dropped 7; count of bases not matched to a gene: 9. Germline V gene sequence: CDR1 SGDLS, CDR2 YYNGEE. The CDR3 is 16 residues long. The TCR sequence derives from a woman aged 55-70 years with active or convalescent COVID-19. This chain links TRBV9 with TRBJ2-2, with 9 bases matching TRBD2. The sequenced sample was peripheral blood. The CDR3 region has the DNA TGTGCCAGCAGCGTCACCAGCGGGGGGCAGGGCGGGGAGCTGTTTTTT. Its protein product is CASSVTSGGQGGELFF.